Here is one TCR beta chain with its context. CDR3 size: 13 residues. Germline V lookup: CDR1 SNHLY, CDR2 FYNNEI. V was cut by 3 bases and J by 6 bases, with 11 bases left in between. This specimen belongs to a study of T-cell reconstitution after alpha-beta-depleted transplantation in children. As it was prepared, the TCRbeta library received unique molecular identifiers. TCRdb re-called the PCR reads through MiXCR, storing one row per CDR3 protein. The table has 450,000 to 600,000 distinct CDR3 sequences, about 33% seen once; the top ten hold 2% to 3%. This receptor was identified in a human donor who donated a stem cell graft to a child with aplastic anemia. The rearrangement joins TRBV2 to TRBJ1-2; D unresolved. Material: PBMCs from the stem cell graft donor, obtained from the stem cell graft. CDR3 sequence (DNA): TGTGCCAGCAGTGAGCCGGAAAGCCATGGCTACACCTTC. Its protein is CASSEPESHGYTF.